In its sample, the clone carrying this T cell receptor beta chain was seen a few times. Its antigen is unidentified. This sample is part of a study of T cells after yellow fever vaccination. Findings and caveats of the study: Researchers report a weaker secondary response that nonetheless peaked faster, day 5 versus 15. Contamination of FACS-sorted repertoires by abundant clonotypes from the bulk population could occur. Clones from primary vaccination mostly reappeared after the booster (approximately 96% CD4, 88% CD8).

TCRdb re-called the 5' RACE reads through MiXCR, storing one row per CDR3 protein. The sample shows about 580,000 distinct CDR3 sequences, around a sixth of them seen only once. V lost 0 bases, J lost 10 bases, and 3 bases stayed unmatched. CDR1 is LGHDT, CDR2 YNNKEL, per germline (reference sequence). This CDR3 region has 13 residues. The chain has TRBV3-1 and TRBJ2-1, with 7 bases that match TRBD2. This TCR came from a man younger than 35 who received the YFV17D yellow fever vaccine. The source material was PBMCs, sampled 4 to 6 days after the first yellow fever vaccination. CDR3 sequence reads: CASSQDVLAEQFF. The CDR3 region has the DNA TGTGCCAGCAGCCAAGATGTACTAGCGGAGCAGTTCTTC.